A single sample is the source of the 22 T cell receptor beta chains below, sequenced in a study of shared clonotypes between healthy human individuals. Positively selected for CCR7, the CD45RO-negative cells used as naive CD8 cells excluded terminally differentiated effector memory CD45RA+ cells. Data came from immunoSEQ multiplex PCR; TCRdb stores just in-frame clones and leaves some out. The sample consists of about 1.9 million clones, just under 95% of them appearing once. Material for sequencing was naive CD8+ T cells from PBMCs. These receptor sequences come from a man between 18 and 35 years old in good health. Some clones in this sample may be carry-over from other donors' samples.

The chain employs TRBV7-9 and TRBJ1-1; D might be TRBD1 (6 bases). Germline assignment: CDR1 SEHNR and CDR2 FQNEAQ (reference sequence). The CDR3 contains 12 residues. V gave up 5 bases and J gave up 7 bases, with 11 bases separating them. Here the CDR3 DNA reads TGTGCCAGCAGCGAGGGGGTTCTTGAAGCTTTCTTT. It specifies CASSEGVLEAFF.

The rearrangement links TRBV7-4 to TRBJ1-4, with D unclear. The CDR3 totals 15 residues. The germline V gene encodes CDR1 SGHVT and CDR2 SQSDAQ. V lost 5 bases and J lost 8, with 18 bases in between. As DNA, the CDR3 is TGTGCCAGCAGCCTAAGGCGCCGGCTAGGAGAAAAACTGTTTTTT. Protein: CASSLRRRLGEKLFF.

The V gene is TRBV6-6, the J gene TRBJ1-4, with D maybe TRBD1 (5 bases). The CDR3 contains 12 residues. V dropped 8 bases and J dropped 8 bases, with 12 bases sitting between them. The germline CDR1 and CDR2 sequences are MNHNY and SVGAGI (reference sequence). The CDR3 loop is CASGRGNEKLFF. The DNA for the CDR3 is TGTGCCAGCGGCCGGGGGAACGAAAAACTGTTTTTT.

This chain joins TRBV7-9 and TRBJ2-3; 7 bases line up with TRBD1. This CDR3 has 15 amino acids. Germline CDR1 and CDR2: SEHNR and FQNEAQ (reference sequence). V shed 1 base and J 2 bases; nucleotides not matched to a gene: 3. CDR3 sequence reads: CASSLVQGPTDTQYF. The CDR3 DNA follows: TGTGCCAGCAGCTTAGTACAGGGGCCCACAGATACGCAGTATTTT.

This sequence joins TRBV4-2 and TRBJ2-3; D gene unclear. Germline CDR1 reads LGHNA; CDR2 reads YNFKEQ. Trimming took 0 bases from V and 6 from J, leaving 16 bases between them. The length of the CDR3 is 16 residues. The CDR3 loop reads CASSQEVDFWQDTQYF. The CDR3 DNA is TGTGCCAGCAGCCAAGAGGTCGACTTCTGGCAGGATACGCAGTATTTT.

V gene TRBV5-1 combines with J gene TRBJ1-2; no clear D gene. V gave up 4 bases and J gave up 8 bases, with 12 bases separating them. Germline V gene lookup returns CDR1 SGHRS and CDR2 YFSETQ. CDR3 length: 12 residues. The CDR3 nucleotides read TGCGCCAGCAGCGGCGACCTGGCAGGCTACACCTTC. It codes for CASSGDLAGYTF.

The chain carries TRBV7-3 and TRBJ2-1, with 12 bases aligning to TRBD2. The CDR3 has 19 residues. Germline V lookup: CDR1 SGHTA, CDR2 FQGTGA. With V trimmed by 0 bases and J by 8 bases, 14 bases remained unmatched. As DNA, the CDR3 is TGTGCCAGCAGCTTAACTTCCGGGCCACTAGCGGGAGGTTCCCATGAGCAGTTCTTC. It codes for CASSLTSGPLAGGSHEQFF.

The gene calls are TRBV21-1 and TRBJ2-4; TRBD1 reflects the table's D call only, with no check against the DNA. TRBV21-1 is given as a pseudogene. The CDR3 sequence is 17 residues long. The CDR3 is CASSAPGQGIAKNIQYF. Here the CDR3 DNA reads TGTGCCAGCAGCGCCCCGGGACAGGGGATAGCCAAAAACATTCAGTACTTC.

In its sample, this clone was seen a few times. V and J are TRBV5-1 and TRBJ1-1, with no clear D. Trimming shortened V by 0 bases and J by 1 base, and 13 bases separated the two germline ends. Germline loops: CDR1 SGHRS, CDR2 YFSETQ. The CDR3 has 16 amino acids. The CDR3 DNA is TGCGCCAGCAGCTTGGAGTGGCTTCTCGAGAACACTGAAGCTTTCTTT. Its translation: CASSLEWLLENTEAFF.

A word on this clone: This CDR3 is also generated by other DNA sequences in the sample. CDR3 residues: CASSVAGSSGNTIYF. The CDR3, as DNA: TGTGCCAGCAGCGTAGCCGGTAGCTCTGGAAACACCATATATTTT. The chain joins TRBV9 to TRBJ1-3; no clear D gene. Looked up from germline, CDR1 is SGDLS and CDR2 is YYNGEE. CDR3 length: 15 residues. V was clipped by 0 bases and J by 0 bases, with 7 bases between them.

This chain uses TRBV7-9 with TRBJ1-6, with 8 bases that match TRBD1. V was clipped by 5 bases and J by 10 bases; unmatched bases: 13. The CDR3 covers 16 residues. Germline V CDR1 and CDR2: SEHNR, FQNEAQ (reference sequence). The CDR3 spells CASSGQWVQGDSPLHF. Here the CDR3 DNA reads TGTGCCAGCAGCGGACAATGGGTACAGGGGGACTCACCCCTCCACTTT.

This clone was seen only once. This chain links TRBV5-1 with TRBJ1-3, with 7 bases matching TRBD1. Germline V gene lookup returns CDR1 SGHRS and CDR2 YFSETQ. The CDR3 covers 15 residues. The trim removed 0 bases at V and 3 bases at J, leaving 3 bases unmatched. The CDR3 loop reads CASSLDRGGGNTIYF. The CDR3 bases are TGCGCCAGCAGCTTGGACAGGGGCGGTGGAAACACCATATATTTT.

The CDR3 DNA reads as TGTGCCAGCGAGGGTGGGCAGGGCTCGAACTATGGCTACACCTTC. Translating gives CASEGGQGSNYGYTF. The V and J genes are TRBV4-2 and TRBJ1-2; D is possibly TRBD1 (5 bases). Trimming removed 8 bases from V and 2 bases from J, with 18 bases in between. The CDR3 contains 15 residues. Germline CDR1 and CDR2: LGHNA and YNFKEQ.

The chain is built from TRBV4-3 and TRBJ1-1, with no clear D. The CDR3 runs 15 residues. Germline assignment: CDR1 LGHNA and CDR2 YSLEER. Trimming pared 4 bases from V and 4 bases from J, leaving 16 bases between. CDR3 nucleotide sequence: TGCGCCAGCAGCCCGTTTGTGCTGAAAAGCACTGAAGCTTTCTTT. Its translation is CASSPFVLKSTEAFF.

The chain links TRBV7-9 to TRBJ2-1; D possibly uses TRBD1 or TRBD2 (6 bases each). Germline loops: CDR1 SEHNR, CDR2 FQNEAQ (reference sequence). The CDR3 is made up of 16 amino acids. V lost 5 bases and J 8 bases, leaving 22 bases between the germline ends. CDR3 sequence reads: CASSPVRGVSTHEQFF. CDR3 in DNA: TGTGCCAGCAGCCCTGTGAGGGGGGTCTCTACACATGAGCAGTTCTTC.

As regards this clone: This sample includes further DNA sequences coding for the same CDR3. This chain connects TRBV27 to TRBJ2-1; perhaps TRBD1 as D (6 bases). The V end lost 3 bases, the J end lost 1 base, and 7 bases lay between the germline ends. The CDR3 loop spans 14 amino acids. Germline V gives CDR1 MNHEY, CDR2 SMNVEV (reference sequence). The CDR3 bases are TGTGCCAGCAGTTTGAGGGGGTCCTACAATGAGCAGTTCTTC. Amino acid sequence: CASSLRGSYNEQFF.

CDR3 loop: CASSSTEQTSYQFF. In DNA form, the CDR3 reads TGTGCCAGCAGCTCTACGGAGCAAACTAGTTATCAGTTCTTC. The chain has TRBV7-6 and TRBJ2-1; D may be TRBD2 (5 bases). V was clipped by 4 bases and J by 13 bases, with 20 bases between them. Germline assignment: CDR1 SGHVS and CDR2 FNYEAQ. There are 14 residues in the CDR3. The full variable domain, completed using reference TRBV7-6 and TRBJ2-1, is GAGVSQSPRYKVTKRGQDVALRCDPISGHVSLYWYRQALGQGPEFLTYFNYEAQQDKSGLPNDRFSAERPEGSISTLTIQRTEQRDSAMYRCASSSTEQTSYQFFGPGTRLTVL.

Note on this clone: This CDR3 is also generated by other DNA sequences in the sample. The chain couples TRBV9 to TRBJ2-7; D gene ambiguous. Per germline, CDR1 SGDLS and CDR2 YYNGEE. CDR3 length equals 11 residues. Trimming removed 3 bases at V and 2 bases at J, with 3 bases between. Written as DNA, the CDR3 is TGTGCCAGCAGCGCTACCTACGAGCAGTACTTC. The encoded protein is CASSATYEQYF.

V is TRBV7-8 and J is TRBJ2-5; tentatively, D is TRBD2 (6 bases). Germline V gene sequence: CDR1 SGHVS, CDR2 FQNEAQ. V shed 5 bases and J shed 5 bases, with 12 bases lying between them. The CDR3 extends over 13 amino acids. In DNA form, the CDR3 reads TGTGCCAGCAGCCCTGGACGGGAGGAGACCCAGTACTTC. It yields the protein CASSPGREETQYF.

This chain connects TRBV19 to TRBJ2-3, with TRBD1 identical over 7 bases. The CDR3 runs to 15 residues. With 7 bases clipped from V and 0 bases from J, the junction kept 7 bases outside the gene matches. Per the germline V gene, CDR1 is LNHDA and CDR2 is SQIVND (reference sequence). The CDR3 DNA is TGTGCCAGTACGCCCCGGGACAGAAGCACAGATACGCAGTATTTT. It codes for CASTPRDRSTDTQYF.

In DNA, the CDR3 is TGTGCCATCCCCGGGACCGGGGAGCTGTTTTTT. Its translation is CAIPGTGELFF. V gene TRBV10-3 combines with J gene TRBJ2-2; D is undetermined. Per the germline V gene, CDR1 is ENHRY and CDR2 is SYGVKD. V lost 8 bases and J lost 5, with 6 bases in between. This CDR3 region has 11 residues.

This chain links TRBV7-3 with TRBJ2-1; 10 positions agree with TRBD2. This CDR3 spans 15 amino acids. Germline CDR1 SGHTA, CDR2 FQGTGA. J lost 7 bases, V lost 2 bases, and 5 bases had no gene match. The DNA of the CDR3 is TGTGCCAGCAGCTTAGGGACTAGCGTGCAAAATGAGCAGTTCTTC. Translating gives CASSLGTSVQNEQFF.